The T cell receptor (beta chain) under discussion was sequenced for a study of Ad26.COV2.S vaccination and SARS-CoV-2 variants. Overall study context: Intramuscular Ad26.COV2.S at 5x10^10 or 1x10^11 viral particles.

The repertoire was sequenced with immunoSEQ multiplex PCR; TCRdb's copy has only in-frame clones and lacks some. The profile shows 410,000 or so clones, about 90% of them singletons. Germline V gene sequence: CDR1 KGHSH, CDR2 LQKENI. The CDR3 sequence is 14 residues long. V dropped 3 bases and J dropped 2; count of bases not matched to a gene: 4. As for treatment: some 20 received Ad26.COV2.S at low or high dose, single or two shots; five or six received placebo; per-sample allocation not given. Each sample was drawn 63 days after the first injection (of vaccine or placebo). A remark on this clone: The sample carries other DNA sequences with the same CDR3.

The receptor comes from a person between 18 and 60 years old who received the Ad26.COV2.S COVID-19 vaccine or a placebo. Specimen: peripheral blood, collected in a trial of Ad26.COV2.S vaccine versus placebo. The rearrangement uses TRBV18 and TRBJ2-7, with 7 bases that match TRBD1. This chain's CDR3 is CASSPETGAYEQYF. As DNA, the CDR3 is TGTGCCAGCTCACCGGAAACAGGGGCCTACGAGCAGTACTTC.